This TCR beta chain is from a study of cytomegalovirus exposure and HLA in healthy donors. This clone was detected only a few times. Its antigen is not identified. The PCR employed 60 Vbeta primers together with 13 Jbeta primers. The table came from immunoSEQ multiplex PCR; TCRdb's copy has only in-frame clones and leaves some out. The table records 150,000 or so clones, over 70% of them present only once. The CDR3 extends over 15 amino acids. Trimming took 5 bases from V and 1 from J, leaving 14 bases between them. Germline-derived CDR1 and CDR2 are MNHEY and SMNVEV (reference sequence). Overall study results and limits: Based on reports, TCR beta sequences accurately predicted HLA-A and HLA-B alleles for most subjects. Indistinguishability led to the exclusion of some V segments, TRBV6-2 and TRBV6-3 included. The authors enumerated some 170 TCR beta chains as linked to cytomegalovirus.

The sequence was collected from a woman aged 40 to 50 in good health and CMV-seronegative. Sample: PBMCs. The chain has TRBV27 and TRBJ1-2, with D tentatively TRBD1 (5 bases). CDR3 residues: CASSIHRLGNYGYTF. CDR3 sequence (DNA): TGTGCCAGCAGTATCCACAGGTTGGGTAACTATGGCTACACCTTC.